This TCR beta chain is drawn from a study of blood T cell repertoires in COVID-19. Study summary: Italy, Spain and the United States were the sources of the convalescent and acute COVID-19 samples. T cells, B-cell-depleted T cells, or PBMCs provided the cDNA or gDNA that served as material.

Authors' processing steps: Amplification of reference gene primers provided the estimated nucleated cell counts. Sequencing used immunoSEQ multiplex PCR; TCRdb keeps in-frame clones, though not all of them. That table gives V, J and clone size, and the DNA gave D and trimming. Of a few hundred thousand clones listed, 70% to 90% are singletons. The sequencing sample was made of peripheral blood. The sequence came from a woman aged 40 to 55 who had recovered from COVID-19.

The CDR3 DNA reads as TGTGCCAGCAGCCCAGCGCCCCAACAGGTTGGCACAGATACGCAGTATTTT. Translated, it gives CASSPAPQQVGTDTQYF. V is TRBV5-4 and J is TRBJ2-3; TRBD1 is a possible D gene (5 bases). The germline V gene has CDR1 SGHNT and CDR2 YYREEE (reference sequence). Deletions cut 4 bases from V and 1 base from J, with 19 bases between. CDR3 length equals 17 residues.